The clone carrying this T cell receptor (beta chain) was picked up one time. Its specificity is unknown. The record originates from a study of shared clonotypes between healthy human individuals. Turning to the study itself: Every donor yielded three CD4 naive, three CD4 memory, two CD8 naive and one CD8 memory plate. Study-level findings and limits: Naive subsets usually exceeded memory subsets in estimated richness. Relative to clonotypes present in all four donors, those not shared had lower generation probabilities.

The CDR3 contains 14 residues. V was pared by 10 bases and J by 2 bases, with 5 bases of the junction left unmatched. Germline CDR1 and CDR2: MDHEN and SYDVKM. CD4+ cell separation produced CD45RA+ naive and CD45RA-negative memory subsets. TCRdb keeps only in-frame clones here, not all; method: immunoSEQ multiplex PCR. This table holds just over 2,000,000 clones, 90% to 95% found once. This TCR was sampled from a man between 18 and 29 years old in good health. The chain is built from TRBV28 and TRBJ2-7; 13 positions match TRBD2. The sample was naive CD4+ T cells sorted from blood. The subset: CD45RA+ positively selected. The CDR3 is CATSTSGGTYEQYF. The CDR3 bases are TGTGCCACCTCGACTAGCGGGGGGACCTACGAGCAGTACTTC.